This TCR beta chain came from a study of beta chain features in type 1 diabetes. Findings and caveats of the study: People with Type 1 diabetes carried modestly yet significantly shorter TCRB CDR3s in all four CD4+ subsets. The naive, central memory and Treg TCRB repertoires looked more alike in patients than they did in healthy donors.

The CDR3 has 15 amino acids. From germline, CDR1 is SEHNR and CDR2 FQNEAQ (reference sequence). The V gene end was trimmed by 5 bases and the J gene end by 5 bases; junction bases not matched to a gene: 8. The whole isolated RNA underwent reverse transcription, so sequencing captured expressed TCRB transcripts. The data were produced by immunoSEQ multiplex PCR, yet TCRdb's version contains in-frame clones alone and is incomplete. The data contain more than 100,000 clones, approximately 16% of them singletons. Sorting with CD45RO/CCR7/CD25/CD127/CD95/CD27 yielded naive, central memory, regulatory and stem-like memory CD4+ cells. This clone was counted a few times. The antigen remains undetermined.

This TCR was recovered from a man aged 25-45 years with type 1 diabetes. Sequencing used central memory CD4+ T cells from blood. This chain uses TRBV7-9 with TRBJ2-1, with 8 bases fitting TRBD2. CDR3 bases: TGTGCCAGCAGCCGCCTAGCGGGCCAGAACAATGAGCAGTTCTTC. As protein: CASSRLAGQNNEQFF. The whole variable domain, filled in from reference TRBV7-9 and TRBJ2-1, reads DTGVSQNPRHKITKRGQNVTFRCDPISEHNRLYWYRQTLGQGPEFLTYFQNEAQLEKSRLLSDRFSAERPKGSFSTLEIQRTEQGDSAMYLCASSRLAGQNNEQFFGPGTRLTVL.